This T cell receptor beta chain comes out of a study of identical twins. Findings of the study overall: Models predicted too little out-of-frame TCR alpha sharing in monozygotic twins. Cord blood beta clonotypes present at high abundance carried fewer insertions; no such pattern appeared in memory repertoires.

This clonotype was observed a few times. Its antigen is unknown. It was template switching that added a universal primer site, and there were unique molecular identifiers on the cDNA. TCRdb analysed the 5' RACE reads with MiXCR anew, one entry per CDR3 protein. The sample holds about 160,000 distinct CDR3 sequences; around 3.5% are singletons and the top ten take about 7.8%. Germline CDR1 reads SQVTM; CDR2 reads ANQGSEA. CDR3 length: 15 residues. J was trimmed by 2 bases and V by 7 bases; bases with no gene match: 10. Donors uniformly comprised healthy Caucasians. The sequence came from a man between 18 and 29 years old in good health. The chain carries TRBV29-1 and TRBJ2-2, with 7 bases fitting TRBD1. Sequencing input: memory T cells sorted from blood. CDR3 protein: CSAVPGQFNTGELFF. In DNA form, the CDR3 reads TGCAGCGCTGTCCCGGGACAGTTCAACACCGGGGAGCTGTTTTTT.